These 18 T cell receptor beta chains were all obtained from the same sample, sequenced in a study of T cell changes during pregnancy in multiple sclerosis. Clones were sequenced by immunoSEQ multiplex PCR, and TCRdb holds only the in-frame ones, with some missing. The top ten clones hold around 2.6% of a sample with 78,000 or so clones, just over 90% of them seen once. This specimen consisted of peripheral blood, obtained before pregnancy. The receptors were sampled from a female donor with multiple sclerosis, enrolled in a pregnancy study.

V usage is TRBV6-1 and J usage is TRBJ2-3; 8 positions match TRBD1. CDR1 and CDR2 from the germline V gene are MNHNS and SASEGT. The CDR3 runs to 16 residues. After removal of 1 base from V and 2 bases from J, the junction contained 5 bases not matched to a gene. CDR3 nucleotide sequence: TGTGCCAGCAGTGAAGGGCCGGGACAGGTCACAGATACGCAGTATTTT. It is translated as CASSEGPGQVTDTQYF.

The V and J genes are TRBV19 and TRBJ2-1; 8 positions match TRBD2. The V gene's germline CDR1 is LNHDA and CDR2 SQIVND (reference sequence). With V trimmed by 3 bases and J by 5 bases, 6 bases remained unmatched. The CDR3 loop spans 15 amino acids. The CDR3: CASSIGAGAHNEQFF. CDR3 DNA: TGTGCCAGTAGTATCGGAGCGGGAGCTCACAATGAGCAGTTCTTC.

V usage is TRBV6-5 and J usage is TRBJ2-1, with 9 nucleotides matching TRBD2. Germline CDR1 and CDR2: MNHEY and SVGAGI. The CDR3 is 15 amino acids. V dropped 5 bases and J dropped 0; count of bases not matched to a gene: 2. CDR3 region: CASSSGGSSYNEQFF. The DNA for the CDR3 is TGTGCCAGCAGTAGCGGGGGGAGCTCCTACAATGAGCAGTTCTTC.

This rearrangement joins TRBV7-2 to TRBJ2-4; D perhaps matches TRBD2 (6 bases). This CDR3 comprises 15 residues. Germline assignment: CDR1 SGHTA and CDR2 FQGNSA. The V end lost 1 base, the J end lost 5 bases, and 12 bases lay between the germline ends. The CDR3 bases are TGTGCCAGCAGCTTAGTCGGGGGATCCCAAAACATTCAGTACTTC. Translating it yields CASSLVGGSQNIQYF.

In its sample, this clone was seen once. This chain uses TRBV7-9 with TRBJ2-5; a possible D gene is TRBD1 (6 bases). V lost 1 base, J lost 1 base, and 7 bases lay in between. The CDR3 runs to 14 residues. The germline V gene has CDR1 SEHNR and CDR2 FQNEAQ (reference sequence). The CDR3: CASSLEGVQETQYF. The CDR3 coding sequence is TGTGCCAGCAGCTTAGAGGGGGTCCAAGAGACCCAGTACTTC. Together with reference TRBV7-9 and TRBJ2-5, the CDR3 gives the full variable domain: DTGVSQNPRHKITKRGQNVTFRCDPISEHNRLYWYRQTLGQGPEFLTYFQNEAQLEKSRLLSDRFSAERPKGSFSTLEIQRTEQGDSAMYLCASSLEGVQETQYFGPGTRLLVL.

DNA of the CDR3: TGTGCCAGCAGCTTGATCCCAGGGTCAGATACGCAGTATTTT. Translated: CASSLIPGSDTQYF. V is TRBV5-8 and J is TRBJ2-3; maybe TRBD1 (5 bases). V lost 1 base, J lost 4 bases, and 10 bases lay in between. Germline values: CDR1 SGHTS, CDR2 YDEGEE. CDR3 size: 14 residues.

The chain recombines TRBV14 with TRBJ1-1; D perhaps matches TRBD1 (5 bases). The germline V gene encodes CDR1 SGHDN and CDR2 FVKESK. The length of the CDR3 is 13 residues. Trimming cost V 1 base and J 11 bases, with 14 bases left between them. The CDR3 loop is CASSQVSGQGAFF. The CDR3 DNA sequence: TGTGCCAGCAGCCAAGTCTCAGGGCAAGGGGCTTTCTTT.

V is TRBV11-3 and J is TRBJ2-7; 9 positions match TRBD2. The CDR3 runs to 15 residues. Germline V lookup: CDR1 SGHNT, CDR2 YENEEA. V shed 1 base and J 0 bases; nucleotides not matched to a gene: 1. The CDR3, as DNA: TGTGCCAGCAGCTTAGCTAGCGGGGACTCCTACGAGCAGTACTTC. As protein: CASSLASGDSYEQYF.

The V and J genes are TRBV4-3 and TRBJ2-2, with D maybe TRBD1 (6 bases). The CDR3 totals 19 residues. Trimming shortened V by 0 bases and J by 2 bases, and 19 bases separated the two germline ends. CDR1 LGHNA and CDR2 YSLEER come from the germline V gene. The CDR3: CASSQELPGVGTNTGELFF. CDR3 DNA: TGCGCCAGCAGCCAAGAGTTGCCAGGGGTTGGGACAAACACCGGGGAGCTGTTTTTT.

CDR3 sequence (DNA): TGTGCCAGCAGCGTAGGCACAGGACCTACCTACGAGCAGTACTTC. It translates to CASSVGTGPTYEQYF. The chain employs TRBV9 and TRBJ2-7; TRBD1 is a possible D gene (5 bases). The CDR3 spans 15 residues. V gave up 0 bases and J gave up 2 bases, with 12 bases separating them. Germline lookup yields CDR1 SGDLS and CDR2 YYNGEE.

The rearrangement joins TRBV27 to TRBJ2-5; possibly TRBD2 for D (6 bases). Trimming cost V 5 bases and J 2 bases, with 15 bases left between them. The germline V gene encodes CDR1 MNHEY and CDR2 SMNVEV (reference sequence). The CDR3 is made up of 15 amino acids. The CDR3 here is CASSKQDYTQETQYF. In DNA form, the CDR3 reads TGTGCCAGCAGTAAACAGGACTACACACAAGAGACCCAGTACTTC.

The rearrangement links TRBV4-3 to TRBJ1-3; no clear D gene. This CDR3 has 16 residues. The V gene lost 0 bases and the J gene lost 0 bases, with 9 bases spanning the gap. Germline lookup yields CDR1 LGHNA and CDR2 YSLEER. The CDR3 region is CASSQDSASSGNTIYF. The CDR3 DNA is TGCGCCAGCAGCCAAGATTCGGCTAGCTCTGGAAACACCATATATTTT.

The chain carries TRBV7-6 and TRBJ1-5; no clear D gene. With 0 bases removed from V and 5 bases from J, the gap between germline ends came to 5 bases. This CDR3 has 13 residues. CDR1 SGHVS and CDR2 FNYEAQ come from the germline V gene. The CDR3 reads CASSLAQDQPQHF. The CDR3 DNA sequence: TGTGCCAGCAGCTTAGCGCAGGATCAGCCCCAGCATTTT.

J is TRBJ2-2 and V is TRBV27; the D is unclear. Germline V gives CDR1 MNHEY, CDR2 SMNVEV (reference sequence). V dropped 3 bases and J dropped 1 base, with 3 bases sitting between them. There are 13 residues in the CDR3. The CDR3 DNA sequence: TGTGCCAGCAGTTTCTGGAACACCGGGGAGCTGTTTTTT. As protein: CASSFWNTGELFF.

The rearrangement links TRBV27 to TRBJ2-1, with TRBD2 identical over 9 bases. Germline CDR1 and CDR2: MNHEY and SMNVEV (reference sequence). V lost 5 bases to trimming and J lost 6 bases; unmatched junction nucleotides: 11. This CDR3 is built from 16 residues. The CDR3 region is CASSLVAGAYSNEQFF. DNA of the CDR3: TGTGCCAGCAGTCTAGTAGCGGGAGCGTACTCCAATGAGCAGTTCTTC.

V gene TRBV28 combines with J gene TRBJ2-1; TRBD1 might be the D (5 bases). The V end lost 5 bases, the J end lost 9 bases, and 5 bases lay between the germline ends. The CDR3 has 10 amino acids. Germline CDR1 MDHEN, CDR2 SYDVKM. CDR3 amino acids: CASSRGEQFF. Written as DNA, the CDR3 is TGTGCCAGCAGTAGGGGTGAGCAGTTCTTC.

V and J are TRBV5-1 and TRBJ2-5; no definite D call. Trimming took 6 bases from V and 5 from J, leaving 20 bases between them. This CDR3 is built from 15 residues. CDR1 SGHRS and CDR2 YFSETQ come from the germline V gene. The CDR3 is CASNDAGAVGETQYF. The CDR3 DNA reads as TGCGCCAGCAACGATGCTGGCGCAGTCGGGGAGACCCAGTACTTC. Looking up the rest from reference TRBV5-1 and TRBJ2-5 gives the full variable domain: KAGVTQTPRYLIKTRGQQVTLSCSPISGHRSVSWYQQTPGQGLQFLFEYFSETQRNKGNFPGRFSGRQFSNSRSEMNVSTLELGDSALYLCASNDAGAVGETQYFGPGTRLLVL.

This rearrangement joins TRBV7-9 to TRBJ2-7; 7 bases match TRBD2. Germline CDR1 and CDR2: SEHNR and FQNEAQ (reference sequence). There are 14 residues in the CDR3. J gave up 5 bases and V 1 base, and 5 bases lay outside the gene matches. The CDR3 DNA follows: TGTGCCAGCAGCTTAGAAGCGGGGCTACACGAGCAGTACTTC. It is translated as CASSLEAGLHEQYF.